The 27 T cell receptor beta chains below were found in one sample sequenced in a study of identical twins. One entry per CDR3 protein results from TCRdb running MiXCR on the 5' RACE reads. The table includes 200,000 to 300,000 distinct CDR3 sequences, 10% detected once. Material: memory T cells sorted from blood. All receptors derive from a man between 45 and 60 years old in good health.

This clonotype has a handful of counts. This chain connects TRBV12-3 or TRBV12-4 to TRBJ2-6; no reliable D call. The CDR3 covers 16 residues. The V and J ends lost 6 bases and 0 bases respectively, with 12 bases between them. CDR3 amino acids: CASSSTPGSGANVLTF. The DNA of the CDR3 is TGTGCCAGCAGCTCCACACCCGGCTCTGGGGCCAACGTCCTGACTTTC.

V and J are TRBV27 and TRBJ2-2; the match to TRBD2 covers 13 bases. The CDR3 has 16 residues. V was clipped by 3 bases and J by 5 bases; unmatched bases: 3. Looked up from germline, CDR1 is MNHEY and CDR2 is SMNVEV (reference sequence). Here the CDR3 DNA reads TGTGCCAGCAGTTTTAAACTAGCGGGAGGGACCGGGGAGCTGTTTTTT. Its translation is CASSFKLAGGTGELFF.

The rearrangement links TRBV20-1 to TRBJ2-7; 10 bases line up with TRBD2. V trimming: 2 bases; J trimming: 3 bases; junction bases outside the gene matches: 4. There are 14 residues in the CDR3. The germline gives CDR1 DFQATT, CDR2 SNEGSKA (reference sequence). DNA for the CDR3: TGCAGTGCTAGATCCTTAGCGGGAGGCTACGAGCAGTACTTC. This codes for CSARSLAGGYEQYF.

The rearrangement links TRBV5-1 to TRBJ2-7; a possible D gene is TRBD2 (5 bases). Per the germline V gene, CDR1 is SGHRS and CDR2 is YFSETQ. This CDR3 is built from 13 residues. Trimming cost V 6 bases and J 2 bases, with 12 bases left between them. Written as DNA, the CDR3 is TGCGCCAGCAAGAGGGATACCACCTACGAGCAGTACTTC. Its translation: CASKRDTTYEQYF.

The CDR3 DNA sequence: TGCAGTGCTAGAGATGAGGTCAGACAAGAGACCCAGTACTTC. Translated: CSARDEVRQETQYF. The chain carries TRBV20-1 and TRBJ2-5, with D uncertain. The ends were cut back, 0 bases at V and 2 bases at J, with 10 bases in the middle. Per germline, CDR1 DFQATT and CDR2 SNEGSKA (reference sequence). This CDR3 is 14 amino acids long.

This clonotype was counted at least ten times. This chain joins TRBV6-2 or TRBV6-3 and TRBJ2-2, with unresolved D. This CDR3 region has 18 residues. The germline gives CDR1 MNHEY, CDR2 SVGEGT. Trimming removed 1 base at V and 1 base at J, with 16 bases between. CDR3 sequence (DNA): TGTGCCAGCAGTTACTTCCCCCATCTGGCAGGGAACACCGGGGAGCTGTTTTTT. This gives the protein CASSYFPHLAGNTGELFF.

The chain joins TRBV6-2 or TRBV6-3 to TRBJ1-1, with D uncertain. There are 13 residues in the CDR3. The V end was cut by 3 bases, the J end by 1 base, with 6 bases between. Germline V gives CDR1 MNHEY, CDR2 SVGEGT. CDR3 sequence: CASSYVSNTEAFF. The CDR3 nucleotides are TGTGCCAGCAGTTATGTTTCGAACACTGAAGCTTTCTTT.

The chain couples TRBV27 to TRBJ1-6, with 8 bases identical to TRBD1. The CDR3 length is 15 residues. The ends lost 4 bases at V and 9 bases at J; junction bases unmatched: 8. Germline V gives CDR1 MNHEY, CDR2 SMNVEV (reference sequence). CDR3 DNA sequence: TGTGCCAGCAGTTCGACCTACAGGGGGGCTTCACCCCTCCACTTT. It specifies CASSSTYRGASPLHF.

Ten or more counts support this clonotype. The genes are TRBV6-5 and TRBJ1-2; TRBD1 aligns across 7 bases. With V trimmed by 0 bases and J by 6 bases, 7 bases remained unmatched. In germline, CDR1 is MNHEY, CDR2 SVGAGI. The CDR3 runs to 15 residues. The CDR3: CASSYSRGPLNGYTF. CDR3 sequence (DNA): TGTGCCAGCAGTTACTCGAGGGGGCCCCTCAATGGCTACACCTTC.

The chain couples TRBV5-6 to TRBJ1-6; TRBD1 matches at 7 bases. CDR1 and CDR2 from the germline V gene are SGHDT and YYEEEE. The V gene end was trimmed by 3 bases and the J gene end by 5 bases; junction bases not matched to a gene: 8. The CDR3 runs to 16 residues. As DNA, the CDR3 is TGTGCCAGCAGCTCCATCGACAGGGACCATAATTCACCCCTCCACTTT. It is translated as CASSSIDRDHNSPLHF. The full variable domain, completed using reference TRBV5-6 and TRBJ1-6, is DAGVTQSPTHLIKTRGQQVTLRCSPKSGHDTVSWYQQALGQGPQFIFQYYEEEERQRGNFPDRFSGHQFPNYSSELNVNALLLGDSALYLCASSSIDRDHNSPLHFGNGTRLTVT.

V gene TRBV20-1 combines with J gene TRBJ1-5, with D uncertain. V was pared by 1 base and J by 5 bases, with 9 bases between. The CDR3 spans 13 residues. In germline, CDR1 is DFQATT, CDR2 SNEGSKA (reference sequence). For the CDR3, the DNA is TGCAGTGCTAGAGGGGTCATGCATCAGCCCCAGCATTTT. This codes for CSARGVMHQPQHF.

The V gene is TRBV7-2, the J gene TRBJ1-3; D ambiguous. The CDR3 is 15 amino acids. Trimming left V 0 bases short and J 3 bases short, with 9 bases between. Germline loops: CDR1 SGHTA, CDR2 FQGNSA. This CDR3 reads CASSLAPDLGNTIYF. The CDR3 coding sequence is TGTGCCAGCAGCTTAGCCCCTGACCTTGGAAACACCATATATTTT.

The chain combines TRBV10-3 with TRBJ2-7; TRBD2 agrees at 8 bases. Unmatched junction bases numbered 5, after V lost 7 bases and J lost 0 bases. This CDR3 region has 14 residues. CDR1 is ENHRY and CDR2 is SYGVKD in the germline V gene. CDR3: CAIKLAENSYEQYF. The CDR3 DNA reads TGTGCCATCAAACTAGCGGAGAACTCCTACGAGCAGTACTTC.

At least ten counts were recorded for this clonotype. The chain carries TRBV5-1 and TRBJ1-6; D is possibly TRBD1 (6 bases). The CDR3 length is 14 residues. CDR1 and CDR2 (germline): SGHRS, YFSETQ. The V end was cut by 4 bases, the J end by 8 bases, with 13 bases between. The CDR3 here is CASSVRGGYSPLHF. CDR3 sequence (DNA): TGCGCCAGCAGCGTCCGAGGGGGGTATTCACCCCTCCACTTT. Full variable domain (outside the CDR3, taken from reference TRBV5-1 and TRBJ1-6): KAGVTQTPRYLIKTRGQQVTLSCSPISGHRSVSWYQQTPGQGLQFLFEYFSETQRNKGNFPGRFSGRQFSNSRSEMNVSTLELGDSALYLCASSVRGGYSPLHFGNGTRLTVT.

The CDR3 DNA follows: TGTGCCATCAGTGAATTTACAGGGGATCAGCCCCAGCATTTT. Translating it yields CAISEFTGDQPQHF. The chain links TRBV10-3 to TRBJ1-5; the match to TRBD1 covers 7 bases. Trimming took 3 bases from V and 5 from J; bases not matched to a gene: 4. CDR1 is ENHRY, CDR2 SYGVKD, per germline. This CDR3 contains 14 residues.

This clonotype has a count of ten or more. This rearrangement joins TRBV9 to TRBJ1-1; no clear D gene. Trimming pared 7 bases from V and 5 bases from J, leaving 21 bases between. In germline, CDR1 is SGDLS, CDR2 YYNGEE. This CDR3 has 15 residues. CDR3 nucleotides: TGTGCCAGCTCCCTCGGGCAAGTAGGTAGGACTGAAGCTTTCTTT. The encoded protein is CASSLGQVGRTEAFF.

The chain carries TRBV11-2 and TRBJ2-5; either TRBD1 or TRBD2 may fit D (6 bases each). The CDR3 is made up of 15 amino acids. Germline CDR1 SGHAT, CDR2 FQNNGV. V gave up 2 bases and J gave up 5 bases, with 15 bases separating them. CDR3 bases: TGTGCCAGCAGCTTAATCCGGGGGCTGAGTGAGACCCAGTACTTC. Its translation is CASSLIRGLSETQYF.

This clonotype was seen ten or more times. V and J are TRBV11-2 and TRBJ2-3; D is unclear. CDR3 length: 14 amino acids. The germline V gene encodes CDR1 SGHAT and CDR2 FQNNGV. V was cut by 1 base and J by 0 bases, with 5 bases left in between. The CDR3 is CASSLAHSTDTQYF. DNA of the CDR3: TGTGCCAGCAGCTTAGCTCATAGCACAGATACGCAGTATTTT. Together with reference TRBV11-2 and TRBJ2-3, the CDR3 gives the full variable domain: EAGVAQSPRYKIIEKRQSVAFWCNPISGHATLYWYQQILGQGPKLLIQFQNNGVVDDSQLPKDRFSAERLKGVDSTLKIQPAKLEDSAVYLCASSLAHSTDTQYFGPGTRLTVL.

This clonotype occurred many times. CDR3 in amino acids: CASSSGLEETQYF. The CDR3 bases are TGTGCCAGCAGCTCGGGACTCGAAGAGACCCAGTACTTC. The genes are TRBV7-8 and TRBJ2-5, with D perhaps TRBD2 (6 bases). Trimming left V 4 bases short and J 3 bases short, with 9 bases between. From germline, CDR1 is SGHVS and CDR2 FQNEAQ. The CDR3 is 13 residues long.

This clonotype has just a few counts. J is TRBJ1-2 and V is TRBV7-9, with D unclear. This CDR3 is 15 amino acids long. The V gene's germline CDR1 is SEHNR and CDR2 FQNEAQ (reference sequence). V dropped 5 bases and J dropped 2 bases, with 15 bases sitting between them. The CDR3 DNA reads TGTGCCAGCAGCCCCCACCCTAAGGGAAACTATGGCTACACCTTC. Translating it yields CASSPHPKGNYGYTF.

For this clonotype: This may arise from a read error, as a much more abundant clone is one base away. The gene calls are TRBV11-2 and TRBJ1-2; no firm D call. CDR3 length: 14 residues. The germline V gene encodes CDR1 SGHAT and CDR2 FQNNGV. The CDR3 here is CATKRAFTNYGYSF. The CDR3 nucleotides read TGTGCCACCAAAAGGGCGTTTACTAACTATGGCTACTCCTTC.

This clonotype was counted only a few times. The V and J genes are TRBV30 and TRBJ2-3; D gene unclear. CDR3 length: 14 amino acids. Per the germline V gene, CDR1 is GTSNPN and CDR2 is SVGIG (reference sequence). V lost 2 bases and J 3 bases, leaving 12 bases between the germline ends. CDR3 bases: TGTGCCTGGAGTATCATCACCTCGACAGATACGCAGTATTTT. This gives the protein CAWSIITSTDTQYF.

Only a few counts were recorded for this clonotype. The genes are TRBV27 and TRBJ2-7, with a possible D match to TRBD2 (6 bases). The ends were cut back, 7 bases at V and 3 bases at J, with 16 bases in the middle. The length of the CDR3 is 14 residues. Germline CDR1 MNHEY, CDR2 SMNVEV (reference sequence). CDR3 residues: CASTPGRGIYEQYF. CDR3 nucleotide sequence: TGTGCCAGCACCCCCGGCCGCGGGATCTACGAGCAGTACTTC.

The chain couples TRBV28 to TRBJ1-2, with D uncertain. CDR3 length: 13 amino acids. Germline-derived CDR1 and CDR2 are MDHEN and SYDVKM. Trimming cost V 6 bases and J 4 bases, with 12 bases left between them. In nucleotides, the CDR3 is TGTGCCAGCAGCCGGACGGAGATCTATGGCTACACCTTC. Protein sequence: CASSRTEIYGYTF.

This clonotype came up many times. The chain carries TRBV6-1 and TRBJ2-3; 9 bases are a match to TRBD1. The CDR3 extends over 17 amino acids. Germline CDR1 and CDR2: MNHNS and SASEGT. V lost 8 bases to trimming and J lost 3 bases; unmatched junction nucleotides: 15. DNA for the CDR3: TGTGCCAGCCACCCCCCCGCGACAGGGGGATTTACAGATACGCAGTATTTT. It codes for CASHPPATGGFTDTQYF.

This clonotype showed up many times. This chain's CDR3 is CSVEDLRDRATDTQYF. The CDR3 bases are TGCAGCGTTGAAGATCTGCGGGACAGGGCCACAGATACGCAGTATTTT. The chain is built from TRBV29-1 and TRBJ2-3; 9 nucleotides line up with TRBD1. The CDR3 runs 16 residues. Germline CDR1 reads SQVTM; CDR2 reads ANQGSEA. Germline trimming cut 0 bases from V and 2 bases from J; bases unmatched to any gene: 6.

The rearrangement joins TRBV23-1 to TRBJ2-3; no reliable D call. TRBV23-1 is labeled an ORF, and its function is uncertain. V lost 0 bases and J 8 bases, leaving 24 bases between the germline ends. The length of the CDR3 is 18 residues. The CDR3 bases are TGCGCCAGCAGTCAATCCCCCTCTATGATCTGTGCTCAGTTTACGCAGTATTTT. Its translation is CASSQSPSMICAQFTQYF.